What follows describes a single T cell receptor (beta chain). This clonotype was found many times. No cognate antigen has been identified for it. Base qualities are not recorded, but no much larger clone differs from it by a single base. CDR1 is given as LGHNA and CDR2 as YNFKEQ, both from the germline V gene. Deletion took 0 bases off V and 1 base off J, with a span of 12 bases between the germline ends. The CDR3, cysteine through phenylalanine, is 16 amino acids long. Here the CDR3 DNA is all that survives: 48 bases in frame from base 1. In light of the paper, this sample's treatment or condition label describes: live attenuated yellow fever vaccine strain. At every blood-draw timepoint, two biological replicates of bulk PBMCs were collected. A standard Ficoll-Paque protocol was used to isolate PBMCs from peripheral blood. TriZol was used to extract RNA from bulk PBMCs, from CD4 and CD8 fractions, and from dextramer-positive and dextramer-negative fractions.

The entry originates in a study of T cells after yellow fever vaccination (dated by TCRdb to between 2017 and 2020). For the study in its entirety: Libraries from fractions with low cell numbers were prepared with the SMART-Seq v4 Ultra Low Input RNA kit. Blood was drawn at multiple timepoints before and after primary and secondary immunization, with bulk PBMC replicates and cell subsets isolated. The cohort comprised two healthy male donors, one aged 18 to 30 and one aged 30 to 40 years. To follow T-cell clones before and after primary and booster YFV17D yellow fever vaccination, bulk TCR alpha and beta repertoires were sequenced over time. Overall results and qualifications from the work: Computational filtering was required because FACS-sorted repertoires could contain abundant contaminating clonotypes from the bulk population. After the booster, most of the clones that had expanded following primary vaccination were detected again (96% of CD4 and 80% to 90% of CD8), which suggests that memory was broadly maintained. A small share of clonotypes was detected in both CD4 and CD8 compartments, with the overlap likely arising from convergent recombination. Compared with the primary T-cell response, the secondary T-cell response was weaker but faster, peaking on day 5 rather than day 15. The study included only two donors, which limits how far the findings can be generalized.

Sequencing took place on an Illumina NovaSeq 6000. Synthesis of TCR cDNA relied on 5'RACE template switching, a step that introduced a universal primer site along with unique molecular identifiers. Priming of cDNA synthesis was performed from both the TCR alpha and TCR beta constant segments. Two PCR steps were used to amplify libraries, with sample barcodes and sequencing adapters being added in the second step. Libraries were sequenced on Illumina HiSeq 2500 (2x100 bp) or NovaSeq (2x150 bp). From the authors' description of their analysis: Demultiplexing of reads and collapsing into UMI consensus sequences were performed with MIGEC, and V(D)J alignment was carried out with MiXCR. Using edgeR on replicate PBMC samples, clonotypes were called vaccine-responding if FDR was below 0.01 and the log2 fold change was above 5 up to day 15. Each bulk clonotype received a CD4 or CD8 identity based on whether the sequenced CD4 or CD8 repertoire contained that clonotype at higher abundance. Using fastp trimming at Q25 and MiXCR clonotype assembly, TCRdb reanalyzed the public sequencing data and kept in-frame beta chains. Rows with a matching CDR3 protein are joined into one entry that keeps the most common DNA and genes. These V and J calls derive from TCRdb rather than the authors' analysis. Counted in this sample were approximately 330,000 distinct CDR3 sequences; 4.1% of them appeared once. The ten largest clones add up to around 25% of the sample.

Sequenced material: PBMCs, taken 5 days after the yellow fever booster vaccination. The receptor was isolated from a man younger than 35 who received the YFV17D yellow fever vaccine. Rearrangement joined TRBV4-2 to TRBJ1-2; a confident D gene designation cannot be given. The CDR3 reads CASSQDLSPGNYGYTF. The bases read TGTGCCAGCAGCCAAGATCTTAGTCCGGGTAACTATGGCTACACCTTC.